These 2 T cell receptor beta chains share one sample of origin, sequenced in a study of blood T cell repertoires in COVID-19. Clones were read by immunoSEQ multiplex PCR, and TCRdb kept only the in-frame ones, dropping some. The sample holds 250,000 to 300,000 clones, about 89% seen once. Sequenced sample: peripheral blood. These receptors all stem from a man aged 45-65 years with acute or convalescent COVID-19.

The gene calls are TRBV5-5 and TRBJ2-5; no definite D call. V was cut by 6 bases and J by 2 bases, with 8 bases left in between. The CDR3 has 12 residues. In germline, CDR1 is SGHKS, CDR2 YYEKEE (reference sequence). CDR3 DNA sequence: TGTGCCAGCACCGGGTATCAAGAGACCCAGTACTTC. It is translated as CASTGYQETQYF.

With regard to this clone: At the DNA level, this CDR3 is encoded by other sequences in the same sample as well. The rearrangement joins TRBV5-4 to TRBJ2-7; TRBD1 matches 8 bases. Germline-derived CDR1 and CDR2 are SGHNT and YYREEE (reference sequence). The CDR3 runs 15 residues. After removal of 0 bases from V and 0 bases from J, the junction contained 2 bases not matched to a gene. The CDR3 DNA reads as TGTGCCAGCAGCTTGGGAGGGACAGGCTCCTACGAGCAGTACTTC. Translated, it gives CASSLGGTGSYEQYF.